This T cell receptor beta chain came from a study of blood T cell repertoires in COVID-19. The authors' processing: Estimates of nucleated cell counts were drawn from the amplification of reference gene primers. Some clones are missing from TCRdb's copy, which holds only in-frame ones; the method was immunoSEQ multiplex PCR. Clone size and V and J calls were adopted from that table, with D and trimming inferred from the DNA. The sample holds more than 300,000 clones, 90% to 95% seen once. This TCR derives from a woman aged 40 to 55 who had been exposed to COVID-19. Material for sequencing was PBMCs or T cells enriched from blood (not recorded which).

Here the CDR3 DNA reads TGTGCCAGCAGTGAACCGGGTTGGAGTTCCTACGAGCAGTACTTC. This encodes CASSEPGWSSYEQYF. The rearrangement uses TRBV2 and TRBJ2-7; D call uncertain. Germline V CDR1 and CDR2: SNHLY, FYNNEI. CDR3 length equals 15 residues. Between the trimmed V and J ends, which lost 2 bases and 1 base, there was a span of 12 bases.